This T cell receptor beta chain was captured in a study of T cell responses to AZD1222 COVID-19 vaccine. This table comes from immunoSEQ multiplex PCR, and its TCRdb copy is limited to in-frame clones, with some not included. Of under 200,000 clones in the sample, more than 75% were seen once. Regarding the study as a whole: With two AZD1222 doses given, Spike-specific TCR breadth and depth both rose. Possibly, clonal diversity was underestimated; donors were largely white British and included more females. All repertoire sampling was performed exclusively after the peak T cell response. Baseline seropositivity characterized only a handful of AZD1222 recipients.

The count of this clone is one. What it recognizes is unknown. Trimming removed 4 bases at V and 5 bases at J, with 6 bases between. Germline V CDR1 and CDR2: SGHDT, YYEEEE. The CDR3 has 11 residues. The chain recombines TRBV5-6 with TRBJ1-1; D not resolved. The sequence was collected from an adult in good health. Sequenced material: peripheral blood, taken on day 0 of MenACWY control vaccination. The DNA of the CDR3 is TGTGCCAGCAGCAAAAGAACTGAAGCTTTCTTT. This encodes CASSKRTEAFF.